What follows are 24 T cell receptor beta chains derived from one specimen sequenced in a study of blood T cell repertoires in COVID-19. The data were produced by immunoSEQ multiplex PCR, yet TCRdb's version contains in-frame clones alone and is incomplete. The sample holds more than 9,500 clones, 90% seen once. The material sequenced was peripheral blood. Receptors originate from a man between 65 and 85 years old with active COVID-19.

The V gene is TRBV7-3, the J gene TRBJ1-6; the D is unclear. Germline lookup yields CDR1 SGHTA and CDR2 FQGTGA. V shed 3 bases and J shed 7 bases, with 10 bases lying between them. This CDR3 is built from 14 residues. The CDR3 is CASSLRERNSPLHF. CDR3 nucleotides: TGTGCCAGCAGCTTGAGGGAGAGGAATTCACCCCTCCACTTT.

This clone was seen a few times. The chain recombines TRBV19 with TRBJ1-5; D is unclear. This CDR3 region has 14 residues. Trimming left V 7 bases short and J 2 bases short, with 12 bases between. In germline, CDR1 is LNHDA, CDR2 SQIVND (reference sequence). DNA for the CDR3: TGTGCCAGTAAAGAGGGTATGGGCAATCAGCCCCAGCATTTT. It encodes CASKEGMGNQPQHF.

The V gene is TRBV4-1, the J gene TRBJ1-2, with 8 bases matching TRBD1. V shed 6 bases and J 7 bases; nucleotides not matched to a gene: 10. Germline lookup yields CDR1 MGHRA and CDR2 YSYEKL. The CDR3 is 14 amino acids. The CDR3 nucleotides read TGCGCCAGCAGACCACCGACAGGGGTTGGTGGCTACACCTTC. Its protein product is CASRPPTGVGGYTF.

The chain has TRBV2 and TRBJ2-1; 16 positions match TRBD2. Losses at the gene ends were 4 bases for V and 1 base for J; bases not matched to a gene: 7. Germline-derived CDR1 and CDR2 are SNHLY and FYNNEI. This CDR3 contains 19 residues. DNA of the CDR3: TGTGCCAGCAGTGCTCCGGGACTAGCGGGAGGGTGGTCCTACAATGAGCAGTTCTTC. As protein: CASSAPGLAGGWSYNEQFF.

This sequence joins TRBV27 and TRBJ1-2; no definite D call. The CDR3 has 13 amino acids. Germline assignment: CDR1 MNHEY and CDR2 SMNVEV (reference sequence). Trimming took off 3 bases at V and 4 bases at J, with 9 bases between the two ends. The CDR3 here is CASSLGPSYGYTF. The CDR3 region has the DNA TGTGCCAGCAGTTTGGGCCCGAGCTATGGCTACACCTTC.

This chain connects TRBV7-6 to TRBJ1-2; 7 nucleotides match TRBD1. This CDR3 region has 16 residues. CDR1 is SGHVS, CDR2 FNYEAQ, per germline. V lost 0 bases, J lost 0 bases, and 4 bases stayed unmatched. The CDR3 is CASSLAGDRTNYGYTF. The CDR3 coding sequence is TGTGCCAGCAGCTTAGCCGGGGACAGAACTAACTATGGCTACACCTTC.

This sequence joins TRBV7-8 and TRBJ1-2, with TRBD1 identical over 8 bases. The V gene's germline CDR1 is SGHVS and CDR2 FQNEAQ. V trimming: 5 bases; J trimming: 5 bases; junction bases outside the gene matches: 7. The CDR3 spans 14 residues. This chain's CDR3 is CASSDQGAGYGYTF. CDR3 bases: TGTGCCAGCAGCGACCAGGGGGCCGGGTATGGCTACACCTTC.

V is TRBV7-9 and J is TRBJ2-2; 9 nucleotides agree with TRBD1. The CDR3 has 15 residues. J gave up 2 bases and V 5 bases, and 3 bases lay outside the gene matches. CDR1 SEHNR and CDR2 FQNEAQ come from the germline V gene (reference sequence). In nucleotides, the CDR3 is TGTGCCAGCAGCACGGGACAGGGCAACACCGGGGAGCTGTTTTTT. This encodes CASSTGQGNTGELFF. Full variable domain (rest looked up from reference TRBV7-9 and TRBJ2-2): DTGVSQNPRHKITKRGQNVTFRCDPISEHNRLYWYRQTLGQGPEFLTYFQNEAQLEKSRLLSDRFSAERPKGSFSTLEIQRTEQGDSAMYLCASSTGQGNTGELFFGEGSRLTVL.

The chain employs TRBV11-3 and TRBJ2-7; 9 nucleotides match TRBD2. Germline trimming cut 5 bases from V and 0 bases from J; bases unmatched to any gene: 8. The CDR3 has 16 amino acids. The germline V gene has CDR1 SGHNT and CDR2 YENEEA. The CDR3 sequence is CASSPGAGGPSYEQYF. The CDR3 nucleotides read TGTGCCAGCAGCCCAGGAGCGGGGGGCCCCTCCTACGAGCAGTACTTC.

This sequence joins TRBV19 and TRBJ2-7, with TRBD1 as a possible D gene (6 bases). Looked up from germline, CDR1 is LNHDA and CDR2 is SQIVND (reference sequence). This CDR3 comprises 17 residues. V was cut by 3 bases and J by 0 bases, with 18 bases left in between. CDR3 region: CASSMKADSLYSYEQYF. DNA of the CDR3: TGTGCCAGTAGTATGAAAGCGGACAGTCTCTACTCCTACGAGCAGTACTTC.

The CDR3 loop is CASSPNRGRSTEAFF. The CDR3 coding sequence is TGTGCCAGCAGCCCCAACAGGGGGCGTAGCACTGAAGCTTTCTTT. The chain employs TRBV5-4 and TRBJ1-1; 9 nucleotides match TRBD1. The ends lost 4 bases at V and 4 bases at J; junction bases unmatched: 8. This CDR3 region has 15 residues. The V gene's germline CDR1 is SGHNT and CDR2 YYREEE (reference sequence).

The chain joins TRBV2 to TRBJ2-5, with a possible D match to TRBD1 (7 bases). Germline CDR1 SNHLY, CDR2 FYNNEI. This CDR3 is built from 14 residues. Trimming pared 7 bases from V and 9 bases from J, leaving 21 bases between. The CDR3 loop reads CASNRAGGRSAQYF. The DNA of the CDR3 is TGTGCCAGCAATAGGGCAGGGGGGCGGTCCGCCCAGTACTTC.

This clone has just a few counts. This sequence joins TRBV5-1 and TRBJ1-1; no reliable D call. The CDR3 has 15 residues. CDR1 is SGHRS and CDR2 is YFSETQ in the germline V gene. V was clipped by 0 bases and J by 0 bases, with 9 bases between them. The CDR3 nucleotides read TGCGCCAGCAGCTTGGCCGGGAGGGTGAACACTGAAGCTTTCTTT. Its translation is CASSLAGRVNTEAFF. Full variable domain (rest looked up from reference TRBV5-1 and TRBJ1-1): KAGVTQTPRYLIKTRGQQVTLSCSPISGHRSVSWYQQTPGQGLQFLFEYFSETQRNKGNFPGRFSGRQFSNSRSEMNVSTLELGDSALYLCASSLAGRVNTEAFFGQGTRLTVV.

This clone has more than one count but fewer than ten. The chain links TRBV4-2 to TRBJ2-7, with 7 bases identical to TRBD2. Germline CDR1 is LGHNA and CDR2 is YNFKEQ. V shed 4 bases, J shed 3 bases, and the junction held 6 bases outside the gene matches. This CDR3 spans 14 amino acids. The CDR3 DNA reads TGTGCCAGCAGCCCTACGGGAGGTGACTACGAGCAGTACTTC. Its protein product is CASSPTGGDYEQYF.

The chain couples TRBV9 to TRBJ1-5; weak D call: TRBD1 (6 bases). V was clipped by 3 bases and J by 4 bases, with 11 bases between them. This CDR3 is 14 amino acids long. Germline V lookup: CDR1 SGDLS, CDR2 YYNGEE. The chain's CDR3 is CASSAGTQNQPQHF. The CDR3 DNA reads TGTGCCAGCAGCGCAGGGACACAAAATCAGCCCCAGCATTTT.

The CDR3 sequence is CASSTKSRVSGNTIYF. In DNA form, the CDR3 reads TGTGCCAGTAGTACTAAATCGCGGGTCTCTGGAAACACCATATATTTT. The chain links TRBV19 to TRBJ1-3; D gene ambiguous. Trimming stripped 4 bases from V and 0 bases from J, with 13 bases between. The CDR3 runs 16 residues. The germline V gene encodes CDR1 LNHDA and CDR2 SQIVND (reference sequence).

This clone has just a few counts. The chain joins TRBV7-9 to TRBJ1-1; D possibly corresponds to TRBD1 (5 bases). The CDR3 covers 14 residues. Germline lookup yields CDR1 SEHNR and CDR2 FQNEAQ (reference sequence). Trimming removed 5 bases at V and 4 bases at J, with 14 bases between. CDR3 DNA sequence: TGTGCCAGCAGCCCCGGTGGGGGAGGCACTGAAGCTTTCTTT. Translating it yields CASSPGGGGTEAFF.

This rearrangement joins TRBV25-1 to TRBJ1-1, with no clear D. The V gene lost 2 bases and the J gene lost 9 bases, with 7 bases spanning the gap. Germline V CDR1 and CDR2: MGHDK, SYGVNS. The CDR3 runs 11 residues. The CDR3 loop reads CASSEREKAFF. The CDR3 region has the DNA TGTGCCAGCAGTGAACGGGAGAAAGCTTTCTTT.

As DNA, the CDR3 is TGTGCCAGCAGCCGCCTGAATGGGGGCGCAGAGACCCAGTACTTC. Translated: CASSRLNGGAETQYF. V and J are TRBV6-5 and TRBJ2-5; D perhaps matches TRBD1 (6 bases). V dropped 6 bases and J dropped 4 bases, with 18 bases sitting between them. The CDR3 extends over 15 amino acids. Looked up from germline, CDR1 is MNHEY and CDR2 is SVGAGI.

This clone was detected once. V is TRBV7-3 and J is TRBJ2-7, with D tentatively TRBD2 (5 bases). V was cut by 7 bases and J by 6 bases, with 13 bases left in between. The CDR3 contains 12 residues. CDR1 SGHTA and CDR2 FQGTGA come from the germline V gene. This chain's CDR3 is CASTYGECEQYF. The CDR3 coding sequence is TGTGCCAGCACCTACGGGGAATGCGAGCAGTACTTC.

The chain is built from TRBV19 and TRBJ1-1; TRBD1 might be the D (6 bases). V dropped 3 bases and J dropped 4 bases, with 9 bases sitting between them. Germline assignment: CDR1 LNHDA and CDR2 SQIVND (reference sequence). The CDR3 consists of 13 residues. CDR3 DNA: TGTGCCAGTAGTATTACAGGGCGCACTGAAGCTTTCTTT. This sequence encodes CASSITGRTEAFF.

The chain has TRBV5-1 and TRBJ2-1; weak D call: TRBD1 (5 bases). The germline V and J ends were trimmed by 0 bases and 5 bases, with 12 bases remaining between them. Germline V gene lookup returns CDR1 SGHRS and CDR2 YFSETQ. This CDR3 region has 15 residues. This chain's CDR3 is CASSLGQGSNNEQFF. Here the CDR3 DNA reads TGCGCCAGCAGCTTGGGTCAGGGATCCAACAATGAGCAGTTCTTC.

V and J are TRBV5-1 and TRBJ2-3, with TRBD2 matching 11 bases. The CDR3 totals 17 residues. Trimming at V came to 0 bases and at J to 4 bases, leaving 7 bases not matched to a gene. Per the germline V gene, CDR1 is SGHRS and CDR2 is YFSETQ. The CDR3 sequence is CASSLGLLAGGADTQYF. The CDR3 coding sequence is TGCGCCAGCAGCTTGGGGCTCCTAGCGGGAGGTGCAGATACGCAGTATTTT.

V and J are TRBV5-1 and TRBJ1-1; 9 bases are a match to TRBD1. Germline CDR1 is SGHRS and CDR2 is YFSETQ. J lost 3 bases, V lost 5 bases, and 8 bases had no gene match. The CDR3 covers 15 residues. The CDR3 here is CASSSGTGIDTEAFF. CDR3 bases: TGCGCCAGCAGTTCCGGGACAGGGATTGACACTGAAGCTTTCTTT.